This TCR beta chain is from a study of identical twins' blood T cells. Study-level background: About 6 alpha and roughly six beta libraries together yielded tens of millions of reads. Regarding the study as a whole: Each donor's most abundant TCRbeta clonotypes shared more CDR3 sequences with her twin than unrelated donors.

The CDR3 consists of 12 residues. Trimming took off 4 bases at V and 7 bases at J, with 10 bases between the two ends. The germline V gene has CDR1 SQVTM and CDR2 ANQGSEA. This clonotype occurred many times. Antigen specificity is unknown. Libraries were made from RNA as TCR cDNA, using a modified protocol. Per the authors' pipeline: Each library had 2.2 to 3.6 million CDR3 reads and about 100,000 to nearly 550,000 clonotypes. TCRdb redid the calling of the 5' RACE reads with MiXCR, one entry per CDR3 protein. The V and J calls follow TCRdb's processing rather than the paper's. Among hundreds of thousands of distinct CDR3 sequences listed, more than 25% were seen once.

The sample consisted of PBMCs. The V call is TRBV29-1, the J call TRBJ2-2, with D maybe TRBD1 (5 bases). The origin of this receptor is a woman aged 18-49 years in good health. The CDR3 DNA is TGCAGCGTTGCAGGGCGGAACGGGGAGCTGTTTTTT. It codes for CSVAGRNGELFF.